In this sample, the clone carrying this TCR beta chain turned up many times. Its antigen remains unknown. The data were taken from a study of neurological immune-mediated disorders. A 10-nucleotide random UMI tagged transcripts in template-switch 5'RACE cDNA synthesis. TCRdb recomputed calls from the 5' RACE reads with MiXCR, one row per CDR3 protein. Of about 88,000 distinct CDR3 sequences in the sample, roughly 4% were seen once. Germline CDR1 SGHKS, CDR2 YYEKEE (reference sequence). Trimming removed 0 bases from V and 8 bases from J, with 12 bases in between. The length of the CDR3 is 15 residues. Points from the study as a whole: Phylogenetic grouping placed 18 of 34 multiple sclerosis patients' repertoires in one related-CDR3 cluster, a possible signature.

The chain recombines TRBV5-5 with TRBJ1-6, with D maybe TRBD1 (6 bases). This sequence was found in a woman younger than 35 with multiple sclerosis. Source material: PBMCs. In DNA form, the CDR3 reads TGTGCCAGCAGCTTGGAACAGGGCTTTGATTCACCCCTCCACTTT. The encoded protein is CASSLEQGFDSPLHF.